A single sample gave rise to the 28 T cell receptor beta chains below, sequenced in a study of cytomegalovirus exposure and HLA in healthy donors. Primers for the PCR totalled 60 Vbeta and 13 Jbeta. The assay was immunoSEQ multiplex PCR, and TCRdb's table has in-frame clones only and misses some. The sample records under 200,000 clones, approximately 78% being singletons. Sequencing used PBMCs. Receptors originate from a woman aged 18-35 years in good health and CMV-seronegative.

J is TRBJ2-2 and V is TRBV5-6; D might be TRBD2 (5 bases). The CDR3 runs 15 residues. V dropped 3 bases and J dropped 1 base, with 10 bases sitting between them. Looked up from germline, CDR1 is SGHDT and CDR2 is YYEEEE. The CDR3: CASSSDSRNTGELFF. The CDR3 DNA reads as TGTGCCAGCAGCTCGGACTCACGGAACACCGGGGAGCTGTTTTTT.

This sequence joins TRBV4-1 and TRBJ2-2, with 11 positions matching TRBD2. CDR1 and CDR2 from the germline V gene are MGHRA and YSYEKL. The CDR3 extends over 17 amino acids. Trimming removed 4 bases from V and 6 bases from J; junction bases left unmatched: 10. CDR3: CASSPHGSGRGSGELFF. CDR3 DNA sequence: TGCGCCAGCAGCCCGCATGGTAGCGGGAGGGGGTCCGGGGAGCTGTTTTTT.

This clone was detected a few times. The chain has TRBV7-3 and TRBJ2-2; 8 nucleotides match TRBD1. The CDR3 has 16 amino acids. Germline V gene lookup returns CDR1 SGHTA and CDR2 FQGTGA. V lost 4 bases to trimming and J lost 5 bases; unmatched junction nucleotides: 9. The CDR3 coding sequence is TGTGCCAGCAGCTCTTCAGGGGGCAGTAAGACCGGGGAGCTGTTTTTT. Its protein is CASSSSGGSKTGELFF.

This clone was found once. This rearrangement joins TRBV9 to TRBJ2-7; the D gene is possibly TRBD2 (7 bases). CDR3 length: 15 residues. Trimming stripped 0 bases from V and 4 bases from J, with 14 bases between. Germline V gene sequence: CDR1 SGDLS, CDR2 YYNGEE. In nucleotides, the CDR3 is TGTGCCAGCAGCGTAGAGGCGGGGGCTGCGTACGAGCAGTACTTC. Its translation is CASSVEAGAAYEQYF.

Written as DNA, the CDR3 is TGTGCCAGCAGTTACTCGGTTGGCGGGGGGGGTTGGACCCAGTACTTC. This gives the protein CASSYSVGGGGWTQYF. J is TRBJ2-5 and V is TRBV6-5; 9 bases match TRBD2. V shed 0 bases, J shed 7 bases, and the junction held 9 bases outside the gene matches. The CDR3 loop spans 16 amino acids. Germline CDR1 MNHEY, CDR2 SVGAGI.

V is TRBV7-2 and J is TRBJ1-5; TRBD1 matches at 9 bases. The CDR3 extends over 15 amino acids. From germline, CDR1 is SGHTA and CDR2 FQGNSA. Losses at the gene ends were 4 bases for V and 3 bases for J; bases not matched to a gene: 4. The CDR3 here is CASSSRDRANQPQHF. For the CDR3, the DNA is TGTGCCAGCAGCTCCCGGGACAGGGCCAATCAGCCCCAGCATTTT.

The chain uses TRBV5-4 and TRBJ2-7; 14 nucleotides line up with TRBD2. Germline V CDR1 and CDR2: SGHNT, YYREEE (reference sequence). After removal of 4 bases from V and 3 bases from J, the junction contained 9 bases not matched to a gene. The CDR3 is 17 residues long. This CDR3 reads CASSRNNGLAGGYEQYF. The CDR3 DNA reads TGTGCCAGCAGCCGAAATAACGGACTAGCGGGAGGCTACGAGCAGTACTTC.

This clone was observed a handful of times. The chain links TRBV28 to TRBJ2-2, with D possibly TRBD1 on 5 matching bases. Between the trimmed V and J ends, which lost 6 bases and 2 bases, there was a span of 10 bases. Germline V gene data show CDR1 as MDHEN and CDR2 as SYDVKM. There are 14 residues in the CDR3. The CDR3, as DNA: TGTGCCAGCAGGGACGACAGAAACACCGGGGAGCTGTTTTTT. Its protein is CASRDDRNTGELFF.

The J gene is TRBJ2-7, the V gene TRBV5-1, with 8 bases that match TRBD1. Germline V CDR1 and CDR2: SGHRS, YFSETQ. The trim removed 6 bases at V and 3 bases at J, leaving 8 bases unmatched. This CDR3 is built from 14 residues. The CDR3 DNA reads TGCGCCAGCACCTGGGGACAGGCATACTACGAGCAGTACTTC. Protein product: CASTWGQAYYEQYF.

The chain carries TRBV6-1 and TRBJ1-2; D possibly corresponds to TRBD1 (6 bases). Germline V CDR1 and CDR2: MNHNS, SASEGT. The CDR3 sequence is 14 residues long. The ends were cut back, 4 bases at V and 7 bases at J, with 16 bases in the middle. The CDR3 here is CASSGAERGLGYTF. CDR3 nucleotide sequence: TGTGCCAGCAGTGGAGCCGAGCGGGGGCTTGGCTACACCTTC.

This chain uses TRBV19 with TRBJ1-1, with 8 bases identical to TRBD1. Germline CDR1 LNHDA, CDR2 SQIVND (reference sequence). V lost 4 bases, J lost 4 bases, and 5 bases stayed unmatched. The CDR3 runs 14 residues. The CDR3 spells CASSRGQGGTEAFF. CDR3 sequence (DNA): TGTGCCAGTAGTAGAGGACAGGGTGGCACTGAAGCTTTCTTT.

The chain recombines TRBV5-1 with TRBJ2-5; D possibly corresponds to TRBD2 (5 bases). Trimming pared 0 bases from V and 2 bases from J, leaving 5 bases between. This CDR3 has 13 residues. Germline CDR1 reads SGHRS; CDR2 reads YFSETQ. The CDR3 bases are TGCGCCAGCAGCTTGGGGACTCAAGAGACCCAGTACTTC. Its protein is CASSLGTQETQYF. Supplemented by reference TRBV5-1 and TRBJ2-5, the full variable domain reads KAGVTQTPRYLIKTRGQQVTLSCSPISGHRSVSWYQQTPGQGLQFLFEYFSETQRNKGNFPGRFSGRQFSNSRSEMNVSTLELGDSALYLCASSLGTQETQYFGPGTRLLVL.

The chain is built from TRBV7-8 and TRBJ1-6; D is unclear. V lost 3 bases and J 7 bases, leaving 10 bases between the germline ends. This CDR3 is built from 14 residues. Germline V gene data show CDR1 as SGHVS and CDR2 as FQNEAQ. The CDR3 DNA is TGTGCCAGCAGCTTTTTACAGACCAATTCACCCCTCCACTTT. Translation gives CASSFLQTNSPLHF.

The chain carries TRBV7-5 and TRBJ1-4; the D call TRBD1 from the table was never checked on the DNA. TRBV7-5 is assigned pseudogene status. The CDR3 covers 15 residues. The CDR3 loop is CVRSLGDRGRVKLFF. CDR3 nucleotide sequence: TGTGTCAGAAGCTTAGGGGACAGGGGGCGGGTAAAACTGTTTTTT.

The chain is built from TRBV10-3 and TRBJ2-7; 7 positions agree with TRBD2. Germline loops: CDR1 ENHRY, CDR2 SYGVKD. V gave up 6 bases and J gave up 11 bases; unmatched junction bases: 13. CDR3 length equals 13 residues. CDR3 nucleotide sequence: TGTGCCATCAGGGACAAACCGGGACGGGAGGAGTACTTC. Translated: CAIRDKPGREEYF.

This clone has a handful of counts. The chain carries TRBV7-8 and TRBJ2-1; TRBD1 might be the D (6 bases). Germline CDR1 SGHVS, CDR2 FQNEAQ. This CDR3 has 16 residues. Deletions cut 5 bases from V and 4 bases from J, with 18 bases between. The CDR3 DNA follows: TGTGCCAGCAGCCAAATAGGACAGCGCGTTTACAATGAGCAGTTCTTC. Protein: CASSQIGQRVYNEQFF.

The V call is TRBV5-1, the J call TRBJ1-1, with TRBD1 as a possible D gene (6 bases). The CDR3 sequence is 15 residues long. V gave up 1 base and J gave up 4 bases, with 14 bases separating them. Germline assignment: CDR1 SGHRS and CDR2 YFSETQ. The CDR3: CASSLYGGLGTEAFF. CDR3 nucleotide sequence: TGCGCCAGCAGCTTGTATGGGGGCCTCGGCACTGAAGCTTTCTTT.

The chain recombines TRBV4-1 with TRBJ2-7; 13 nucleotides agree with TRBD2. The CDR3 covers 16 residues. Trimming removed 4 bases from V and 4 bases from J; junction bases left unmatched: 7. CDR1 MGHRA and CDR2 YSYEKL come from the germline V gene. CDR3: CASSPEGLAGLYEQYF. The DNA of the CDR3 is TGCGCCAGCAGCCCAGAGGGACTAGCGGGGCTTTACGAGCAGTACTTC.

The CDR3 DNA reads as TGTGCCAGCAGCCCACGCTGGGGGGGATATTCAGATACGCAGTATTTT. Amino acids: CASSPRWGGYSDTQYF. The V call is TRBV11-2, the J call TRBJ2-3; 7 bases align to TRBD2. Germline CDR1 reads SGHAT; CDR2 reads FQNNGV. The CDR3 runs to 16 residues. V gave up 5 bases and J gave up 4 bases; unmatched junction bases: 12.

The chain uses TRBV5-6 and TRBJ1-2; D unclear. CDR3 size: 14 residues. Germline V gene data show CDR1 as SGHDT and CDR2 as YYEEEE. Trimming cost V 0 bases and J 5 bases, with 11 bases left between them. CDR3 residues: CASSLAGSAYGYTF. CDR3 sequence (DNA): TGTGCCAGCAGCTTGGCCGGGTCGGCATATGGCTACACCTTC.

The genes are TRBV6-6 and TRBJ1-2; D might be TRBD1 (6 bases). This CDR3 is built from 15 residues. Germline CDR1 reads MNHNY; CDR2 reads SVGAGI (reference sequence). The ends were cut back, 2 bases at V and 5 bases at J, with 15 bases in the middle. The CDR3 nucleotides read TGTGCCAGCAGTTACCCCGGGGGGCAGGGGTATGGCTACACCTTC. Protein: CASSYPGGQGYGYTF.

For this clone: Germline is not matched at one junction end, which may reflect a read error. The genes are TRBV7-9 and TRBJ2-1; 10 bases line up with TRBD2. CDR1 and CDR2 from the germline V gene are SEHNR and FQNEAQ (reference sequence). The CDR3 has 15 amino acids. The CDR3 loop reads CSSSLQGLATNEQFF. The CDR3 DNA reads as TGTTCCAGCAGCTTACAGGGACTAGCGACCAATGAGCAGTTCTTC.

V and J are TRBV4-1 and TRBJ2-1; 7 bases match TRBD1. The CDR3 runs 14 residues. V was pared by 4 bases and J by 1 base, with 1 base of the junction left unmatched. Germline V CDR1 and CDR2: MGHRA, YSYEKL. The CDR3 is CASSRQGSYNEQFF. In DNA, the CDR3 is TGCGCCAGCAGCCGACAGGGTTCCTACAATGAGCAGTTCTTC.

The chain couples TRBV7-2 to TRBJ2-7, with 8 bases that match TRBD2. Looked up from germline, CDR1 is SGHTA and CDR2 is FQGNSA. The CDR3 spans 14 residues. V gave up 4 bases and J gave up 2 bases; unmatched junction bases: 4. The CDR3 reads CASSWSGSAYEQYF. In DNA form, the CDR3 reads TGTGCCAGCAGCTGGAGCGGGAGTGCCTACGAGCAGTACTTC. Using reference TRBV7-2 and TRBJ2-7 for the parts outside the CDR3, the full variable domain is GAGVSQSPSNKVTEKGKDVELRCDPISGHTALYWYRQSLGQGLEFLIYFQGNSAPDKSGLPSDRFSAERTGGSVSTLTIQRTQQEDSAVYLCASSWSGSAYEQYFGPGTRLTVT.

The chain has TRBV9 and TRBJ2-1; a weak D match, TRBD2 (6 bases). Germline V gene sequence: CDR1 SGDLS, CDR2 YYNGEE. The CDR3 extends over 14 amino acids. V lost 3 bases and J lost 1, with 8 bases in between. CDR3 nucleotides: TGTGCCAGCAGCGCCGGGACTTCCTACAATGAGCAGTTCTTC. Translated, it gives CASSAGTSYNEQFF.

This clone has more than one count but fewer than ten. The gene calls are TRBV10-3 and TRBJ1-2; possibly TRBD1 for D (6 bases). Germline V gene data show CDR1 as ENHRY and CDR2 as SYGVKD. Trimming stripped 3 bases from V and 8 bases from J, with 13 bases between. The CDR3 totals 13 residues. Here the CDR3 reads CAISDQGKGGYTF. The CDR3 bases are TGTGCCATCAGTGATCAGGGGAAGGGAGGCTACACCTTC.

The chain carries TRBV5-1 and TRBJ2-1; 9 nucleotides line up with TRBD2. The germline gives CDR1 SGHRS, CDR2 YFSETQ. The CDR3 covers 15 residues. V lost 2 bases and J lost 6; bases outside the gene matches: 6. CDR3 DNA: TGCGCCAGCAGCTTTGCAGCGGGAGGATTCAATGAGCAGTTCTTC. It is translated as CASSFAAGGFNEQFF.

The V call is TRBV5-1, the J call TRBJ2-5, with 8 bases matching TRBD1. Germline CDR1 and CDR2: SGHRS and YFSETQ. There are 13 residues in the CDR3. Trimming cost V 4 bases and J 8 bases; bases outside gene matches: 7. In DNA, the CDR3 is TGCGCCAGCAGCCCACCGGGACAGGACACCCAGTACTTC. Translating it yields CASSPPGQDTQYF.